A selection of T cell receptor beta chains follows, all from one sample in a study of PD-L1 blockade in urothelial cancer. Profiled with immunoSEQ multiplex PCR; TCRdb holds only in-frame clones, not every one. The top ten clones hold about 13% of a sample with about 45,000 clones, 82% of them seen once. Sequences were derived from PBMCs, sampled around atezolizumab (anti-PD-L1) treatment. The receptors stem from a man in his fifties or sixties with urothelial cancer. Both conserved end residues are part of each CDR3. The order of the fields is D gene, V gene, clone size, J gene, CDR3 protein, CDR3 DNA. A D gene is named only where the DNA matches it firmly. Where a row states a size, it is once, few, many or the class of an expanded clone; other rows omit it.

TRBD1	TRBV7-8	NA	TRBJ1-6	CASSLRQGGDSPLHF	TGTGCCAGCAGCTTGAGACAGGGTGGGGATTCACCCCTCCACTTT
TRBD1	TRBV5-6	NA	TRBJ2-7	CASSPLRDSPYEQYF	TGTGCCAGCAGCCCGCTCCGGGACAGCCCCTACGAGCAGTACTTC
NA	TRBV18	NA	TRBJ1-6	CASSPWQENSPLHF	TGTGCCAGCTCACCATGGCAGGAAAATTCACCCCTCCACTTT
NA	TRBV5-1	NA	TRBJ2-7	CASSLVGGLGMQYF	TGCGCCAGCAGCTTGGTGGGGGGGCTAGGGATGCAGTACTTC
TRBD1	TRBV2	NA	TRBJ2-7	CASAGTGNNEQYF	TGTGCCAGCGCCGGGACAGGTAATAACGAGCAGTACTTC
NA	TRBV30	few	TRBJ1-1	CAWNTGMNTEAFF	TGTGCCTGGAATACAGGAATGAACACTGAAGCTTTCTTT
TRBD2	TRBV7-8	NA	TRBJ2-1	CASSLYPGTSEFF	TGTGCCAGCAGCTTGTACCCCGGGACTAGCGAGTTCTTC
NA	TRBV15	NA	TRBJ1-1	CATSRVLGPMNTEAFF	TGTGCCACCAGCAGAGTCCTTGGGCCGATGAACACTGAAGCTTTCTTT
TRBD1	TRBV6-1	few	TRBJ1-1	CASRGQGEAFF	TGTGCCAGCAGAGGACAGGGTGAAGCTTTCTTT
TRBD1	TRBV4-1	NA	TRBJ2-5	CASSPRVRTGSQETQYF	TGCGCCAGCAGCCCCCGGGTCCGGACAGGGTCCCAAGAGACCCAGTACTTC
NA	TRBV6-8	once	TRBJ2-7	CATLKQVSYEQYF	TGTGCCACCCTCAAACAGGTTTCCTACGAGCAGTACTTC
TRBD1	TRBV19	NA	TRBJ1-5	CASSAGTGHGQPQHF	TGTGCCAGTAGTGCCGGGACAGGGCATGGACAGCCCCAGCATTTT
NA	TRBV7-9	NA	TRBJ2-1	CASSLVEYNEQFF	TGTGCCAGCAGCTTAGTCGAGTACAATGAGCAGTTCTTC